The T cell receptor beta chain described here comes from a study of T cell responses to AZD1222 COVID-19 vaccine. Profiled with immunoSEQ multiplex PCR; TCRdb holds only in-frame clones, not every one. The sample contains more than 95,000 clones, around nine tenths of which appear only once. As for this clone: Antigen specificity is unknown.

Pooling of second doses given at about 4 or about 12 weeks was done. General study points: Close to half of all spike-specific TCRs reportedly target regions of the variants that are unmutated. Spike-specific TCR depth and breadth grew after two AZD1222 doses. The donors showed a predominance of white British ancestry and of females, with possible underestimation of clonal diversity.

Trimming took off 5 bases at V and 3 bases at J, with 14 bases between the two ends. CDR3 length: 15 residues. CDR1 GTSNPN and CDR2 SVGIG come from the germline V gene (reference sequence). The sequences come from peripheral blood, collected 28 days after the second AZD1222 dose. The rearrangement uses TRBV30 and TRBJ1-6, with no clear D. This TCR derives from an adult who received the AZD1222 COVID-19 vaccine. CDR3 nucleotide sequence: TGTGCCTGGGACCGCACCGGGAGCTATAATTCACCCCTCCACTTT. As protein: CAWDRTGSYNSPLHF.